This T cell receptor beta chain was found in a study of CD4+ T cells in melanoma. V shed 5 bases and J shed 6 bases, with 13 bases lying between them. Germline CDR1 reads MRHNA; CDR2 reads SNTAGT. The CDR3 totals 13 residues. Produced via immunoSEQ multiplex PCR; TCRdb's table is partial and in-frame only. Among some 10,000 clones, about 65% were seen once, and the ten largest hold approximately 9.9%. The receptor was isolated from a human donor with melanoma. The chain has TRBV6-4 and TRBJ1-1, with D possibly matching TRBD1 (5 bases). Sequenced material: cells from a culture (not recorded whether cultured in vitro). The DNA for the CDR3 is TGTGCCAGCAGTTACCGGACAACGGCTGAAGCTTTCTTT. This gives the protein CASSYRTTAEAFF.